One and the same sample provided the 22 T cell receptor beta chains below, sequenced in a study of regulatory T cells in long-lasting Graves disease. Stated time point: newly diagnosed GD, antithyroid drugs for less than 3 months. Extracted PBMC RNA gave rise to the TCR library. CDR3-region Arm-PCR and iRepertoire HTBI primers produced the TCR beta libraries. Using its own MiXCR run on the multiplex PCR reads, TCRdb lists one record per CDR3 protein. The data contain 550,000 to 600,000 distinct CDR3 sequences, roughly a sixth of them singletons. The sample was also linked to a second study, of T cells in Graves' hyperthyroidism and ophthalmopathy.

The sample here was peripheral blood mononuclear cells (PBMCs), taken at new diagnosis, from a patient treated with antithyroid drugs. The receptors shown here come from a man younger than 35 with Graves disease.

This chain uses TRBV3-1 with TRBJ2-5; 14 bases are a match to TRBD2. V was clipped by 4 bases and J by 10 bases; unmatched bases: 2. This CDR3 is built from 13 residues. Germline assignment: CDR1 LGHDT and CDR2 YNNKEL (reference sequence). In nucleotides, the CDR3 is TGTGCCAGCAGCCGAGGGACTAGCGGGAGCCAGTACTTC. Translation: CASSRGTSGSQYF.

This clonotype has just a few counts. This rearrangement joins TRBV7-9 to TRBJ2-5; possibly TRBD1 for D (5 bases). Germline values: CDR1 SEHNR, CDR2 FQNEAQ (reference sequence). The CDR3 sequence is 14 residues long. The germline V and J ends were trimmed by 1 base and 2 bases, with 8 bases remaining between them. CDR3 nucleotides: TGTGCCAGCAGCTTAGTACAGGCGCAAGAGACCCAGTACTTC. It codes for CASSLVQAQETQYF.

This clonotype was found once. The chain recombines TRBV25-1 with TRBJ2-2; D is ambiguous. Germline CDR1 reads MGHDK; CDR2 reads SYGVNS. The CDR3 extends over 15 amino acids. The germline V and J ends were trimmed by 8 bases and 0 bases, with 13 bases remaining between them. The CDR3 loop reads CASAPRRSNTGELFF. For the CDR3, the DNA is TGTGCCAGCGCCCCAAGGCGGTCGAACACCGGGGAGCTGTTTTTT.

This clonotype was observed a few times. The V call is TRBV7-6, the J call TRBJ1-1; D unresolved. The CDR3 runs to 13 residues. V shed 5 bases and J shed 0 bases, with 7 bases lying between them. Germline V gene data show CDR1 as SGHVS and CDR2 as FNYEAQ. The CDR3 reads CASSRSLNTEAFF. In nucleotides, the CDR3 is TGTGCCAGCAGCCGAAGTCTGAACACTGAAGCTTTCTTT.

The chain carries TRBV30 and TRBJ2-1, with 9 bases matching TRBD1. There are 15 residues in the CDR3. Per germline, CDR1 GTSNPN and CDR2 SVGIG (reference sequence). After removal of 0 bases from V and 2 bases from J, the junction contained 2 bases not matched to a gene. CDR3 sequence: CAWSVGQGPYNEQFF. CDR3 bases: TGTGCCTGGAGTGTAGGACAGGGGCCCTACAATGAGCAGTTCTTC.

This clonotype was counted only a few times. The CDR3 spells CASSVQGPHYF. CDR3 coding DNA: TGTGCCAGCAGTGTCCAGGGTCCCCATTACTTC. The V and J genes are TRBV2 and TRBJ2-7; the D gene is possibly TRBD1 (5 bases). V was cut by 4 bases and J by 13 bases, with 14 bases left in between. CDR1 is SNHLY, CDR2 FYNNEI, per germline. The CDR3 length is 11 residues.

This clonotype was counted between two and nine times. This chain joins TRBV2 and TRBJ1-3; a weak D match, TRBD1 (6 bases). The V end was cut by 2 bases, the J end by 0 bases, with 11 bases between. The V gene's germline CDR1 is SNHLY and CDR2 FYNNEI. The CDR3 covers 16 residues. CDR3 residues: CASSERGSSSGNTIYF. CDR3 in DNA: TGTGCCAGCAGTGAAAGGGGGTCGAGCTCTGGAAACACCATATATTTT.

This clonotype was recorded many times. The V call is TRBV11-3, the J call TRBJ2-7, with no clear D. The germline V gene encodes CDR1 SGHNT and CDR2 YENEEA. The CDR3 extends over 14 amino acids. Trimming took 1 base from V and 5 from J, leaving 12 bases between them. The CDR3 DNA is TGTGCCAGCAGCTTAGGTGGCAGCCAGGACGAGCAGTACTTC. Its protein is CASSLGGSQDEQYF.

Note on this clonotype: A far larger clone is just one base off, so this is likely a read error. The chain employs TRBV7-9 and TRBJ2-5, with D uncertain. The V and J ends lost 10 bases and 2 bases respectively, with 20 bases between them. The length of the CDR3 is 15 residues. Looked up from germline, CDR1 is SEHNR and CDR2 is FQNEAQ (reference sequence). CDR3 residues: CANSPSGARQETQYF. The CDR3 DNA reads TGTGCCAACAGTCCTTCCGGAGCGCGTCAAGAGACCCAGTACTTC.

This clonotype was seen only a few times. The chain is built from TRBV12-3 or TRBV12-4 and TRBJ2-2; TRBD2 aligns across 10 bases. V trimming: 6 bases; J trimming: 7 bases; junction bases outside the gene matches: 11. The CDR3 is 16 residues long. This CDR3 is CASRGGSGRFIGELFF. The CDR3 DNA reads TGTGCCAGCAGAGGGGGTAGCGGGAGGTTTATCGGGGAGCTGTTTTTT.

The CDR3 protein is CASSPRLAGDTGELFF. CDR3 coding DNA: TGTGCCAGCAGTCCGAGACTAGCGGGAGACACCGGGGAGCTGTTTTTT. This sequence joins TRBV6-1 and TRBJ2-2; TRBD2 aligns across 12 bases. Germline lookup yields CDR1 MNHNS and CDR2 SASEGT. With V trimmed by 5 bases and J by 3 bases, 4 bases remained unmatched. The CDR3 has 16 amino acids.

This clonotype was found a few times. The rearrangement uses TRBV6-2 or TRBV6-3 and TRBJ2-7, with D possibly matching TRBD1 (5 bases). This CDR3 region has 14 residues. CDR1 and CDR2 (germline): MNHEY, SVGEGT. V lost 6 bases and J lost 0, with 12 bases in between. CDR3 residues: CASSPRTFSYEQYF. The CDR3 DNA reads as TGTGCCAGCAGCCCTAGGACATTCTCCTACGAGCAGTACTTC.

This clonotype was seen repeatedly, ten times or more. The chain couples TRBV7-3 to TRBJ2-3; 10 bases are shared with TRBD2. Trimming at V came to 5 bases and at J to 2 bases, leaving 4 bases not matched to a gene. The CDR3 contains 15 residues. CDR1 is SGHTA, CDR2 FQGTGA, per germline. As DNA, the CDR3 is TGTGCCAGCAGCCGCGGACTAGCGGACACAGATACGCAGTATTTT. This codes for CASSRGLADTDTQYF. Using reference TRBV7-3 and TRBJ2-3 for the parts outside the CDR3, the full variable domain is GAGVSQTPSNKVTEKGKYVELRCDPISGHTALYWYRQSLGQGPEFLIYFQGTGAADDSGLPNDRFFAVRPEGSVSTLKIQRTERGDSAVYLCASSRGLADTDTQYFGPGTRLTVL.

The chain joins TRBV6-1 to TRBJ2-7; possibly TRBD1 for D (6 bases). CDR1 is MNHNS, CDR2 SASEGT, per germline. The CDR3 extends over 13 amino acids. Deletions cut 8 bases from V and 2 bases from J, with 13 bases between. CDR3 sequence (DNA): TGTGCCAGCGTGAGGGGGAGAGCCTACGAGCAGTACTTC. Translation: CASVRGRAYEQYF.

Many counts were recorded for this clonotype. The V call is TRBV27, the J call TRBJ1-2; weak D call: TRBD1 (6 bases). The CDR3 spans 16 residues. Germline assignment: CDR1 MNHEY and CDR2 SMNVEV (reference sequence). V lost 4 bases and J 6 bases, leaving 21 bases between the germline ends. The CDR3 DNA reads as TGTGCCAGCAGTTCCTTGGGGGGGCCAGACCTGGATGGCTACACCTTC. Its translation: CASSSLGGPDLDGYTF.

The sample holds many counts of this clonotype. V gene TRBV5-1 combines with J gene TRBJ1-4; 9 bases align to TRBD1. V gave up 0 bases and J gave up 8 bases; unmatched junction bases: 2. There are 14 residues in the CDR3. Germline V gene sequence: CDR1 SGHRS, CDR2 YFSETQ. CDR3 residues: CASSLGTGDEKLFF. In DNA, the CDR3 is TGCGCCAGCAGCTTGGGGACAGGGGACGAAAAACTGTTTTTT.

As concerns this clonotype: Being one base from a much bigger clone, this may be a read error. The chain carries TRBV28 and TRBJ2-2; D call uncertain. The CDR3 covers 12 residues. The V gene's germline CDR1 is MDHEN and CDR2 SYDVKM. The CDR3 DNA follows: TGTGCCCGCAGTCCCTCGGCGAGGGAGCTGTTTTTT. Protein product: CARSPSARELFF.

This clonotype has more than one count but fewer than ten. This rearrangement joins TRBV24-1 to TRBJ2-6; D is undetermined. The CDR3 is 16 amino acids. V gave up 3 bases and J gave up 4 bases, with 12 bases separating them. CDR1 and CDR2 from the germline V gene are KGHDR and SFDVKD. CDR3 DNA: TGTGCCACCAGTGATAGACGGGCAACGGGGGCCAACGTCCTGACTTTC. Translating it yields CATSDRRATGANVLTF.

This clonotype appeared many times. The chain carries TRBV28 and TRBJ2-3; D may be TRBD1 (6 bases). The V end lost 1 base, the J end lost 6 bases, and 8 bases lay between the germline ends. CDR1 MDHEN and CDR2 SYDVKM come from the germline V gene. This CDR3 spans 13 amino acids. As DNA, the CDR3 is TGTGCCAGCAGTTTATACAGGGCCGATACGCAGTATTTT. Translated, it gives CASSLYRADTQYF.

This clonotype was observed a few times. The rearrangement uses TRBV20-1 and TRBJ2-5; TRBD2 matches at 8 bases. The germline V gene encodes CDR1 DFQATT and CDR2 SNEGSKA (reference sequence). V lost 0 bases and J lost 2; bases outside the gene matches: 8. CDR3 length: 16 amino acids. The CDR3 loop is CSAREAGVTDQETQYF. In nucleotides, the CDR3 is TGCAGTGCTAGAGAAGCGGGAGTCACCGATCAAGAGACCCAGTACTTC.

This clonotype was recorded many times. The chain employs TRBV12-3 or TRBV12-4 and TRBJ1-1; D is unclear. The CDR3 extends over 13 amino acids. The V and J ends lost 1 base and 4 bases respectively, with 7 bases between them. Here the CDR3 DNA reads TGTGCCAGCAGTTTAGAGTGGGTCACTGAAGCTTTCTTT. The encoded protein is CASSLEWVTEAFF.

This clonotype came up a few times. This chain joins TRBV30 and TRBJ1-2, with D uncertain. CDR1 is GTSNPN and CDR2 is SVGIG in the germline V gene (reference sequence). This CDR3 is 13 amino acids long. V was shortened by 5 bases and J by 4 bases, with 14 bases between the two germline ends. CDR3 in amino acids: CAWPMANSYGYTF. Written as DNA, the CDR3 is TGTGCCTGGCCGATGGCTAACAGCTATGGCTACACCTTC.